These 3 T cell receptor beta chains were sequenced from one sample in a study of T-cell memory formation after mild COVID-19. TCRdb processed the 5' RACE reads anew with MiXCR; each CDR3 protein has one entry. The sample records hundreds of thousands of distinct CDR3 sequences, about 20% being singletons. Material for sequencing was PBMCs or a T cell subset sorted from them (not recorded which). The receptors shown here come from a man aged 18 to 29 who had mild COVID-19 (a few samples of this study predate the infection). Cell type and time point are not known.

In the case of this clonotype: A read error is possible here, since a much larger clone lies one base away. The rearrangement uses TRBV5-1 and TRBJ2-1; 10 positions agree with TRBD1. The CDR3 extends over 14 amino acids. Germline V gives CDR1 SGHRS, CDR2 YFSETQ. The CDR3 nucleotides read TGCGCCAGCGGCTTCGGACAGGGGGAGGATGAGCAGTTCTTC. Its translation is CASGFGQGEDEQFF.

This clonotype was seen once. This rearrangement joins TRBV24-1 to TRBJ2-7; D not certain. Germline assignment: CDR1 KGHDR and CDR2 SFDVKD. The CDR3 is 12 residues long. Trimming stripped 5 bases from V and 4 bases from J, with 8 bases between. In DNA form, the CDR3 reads TGTGCCACCAGTGTAGACGGATACGAGCAGTACTTC. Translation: CATSVDGYEQYF.

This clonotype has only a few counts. The CDR3 is CASTDSDRPNQPQHF. The CDR3 DNA is TGTGCCAGCACCGATTCGGACAGGCCAAATCAGCCCCAGCATTTT. This chain links TRBV6-6 with TRBJ1-5; 7 nucleotides align to TRBD1. Germline V gene sequence: CDR1 MNHNY, CDR2 SVGAGI (reference sequence). This CDR3 spans 15 amino acids. V lost 7 bases, J lost 4 bases, and 10 bases stayed unmatched.